This TCR beta chain was identified during a study of T cell repertoires in cytomegalovirus infection. Study information: Indicated by public TCR beta signatures were CMV infection and matching HLA type.

This clonotype was counted many times. Its antigen is unknown. Whole-study findings and limits: In two of eight donors, the top clonotype was HLA-C-restricted CMV-specific.

V was cut by 3 bases and J by 5 bases, with 13 bases left in between. The CDR3 contains 15 residues. Germline lookup yields CDR1 SGHTA and CDR2 FQGNSA. TCRdb ran MiXCR on the reads and lists one entry per CDR3 protein. The sample lists hundreds of thousands of distinct CDR3 sequences, approximately 33% occurring once. The chain couples TRBV7-2 to TRBJ2-2, with a weak D call TRBD2 (6 bases). This specimen was cultured PBMCs, taken from culture after CMV antigen stimulation. The sequence was collected from a human donor in good health (CMV status not recorded). Some clones in this sample may be carry-over from other donors' samples. CDR3 coding DNA: TGTGCCAGCAGCTTGACGGGACTTGTAACCGGGGAGCTGTTTTTT. As protein: CASSLTGLVTGELFF.